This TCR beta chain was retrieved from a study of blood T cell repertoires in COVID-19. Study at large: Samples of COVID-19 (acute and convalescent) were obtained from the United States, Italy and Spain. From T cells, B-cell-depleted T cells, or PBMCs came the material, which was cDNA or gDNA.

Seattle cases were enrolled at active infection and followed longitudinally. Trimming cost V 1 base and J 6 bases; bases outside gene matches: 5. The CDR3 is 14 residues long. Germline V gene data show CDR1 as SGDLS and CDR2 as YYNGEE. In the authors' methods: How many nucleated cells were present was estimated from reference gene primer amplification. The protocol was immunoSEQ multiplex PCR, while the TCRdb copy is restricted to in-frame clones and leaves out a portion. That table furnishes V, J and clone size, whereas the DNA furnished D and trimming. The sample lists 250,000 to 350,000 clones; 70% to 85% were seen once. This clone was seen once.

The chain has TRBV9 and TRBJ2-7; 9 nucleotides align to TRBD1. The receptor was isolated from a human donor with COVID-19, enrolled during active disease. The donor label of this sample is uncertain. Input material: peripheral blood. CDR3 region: CASSVHDRGGEQYF. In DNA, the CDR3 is TGTGCCAGCAGCGTACATGACAGGGGGGGCGAGCAGTACTTC.